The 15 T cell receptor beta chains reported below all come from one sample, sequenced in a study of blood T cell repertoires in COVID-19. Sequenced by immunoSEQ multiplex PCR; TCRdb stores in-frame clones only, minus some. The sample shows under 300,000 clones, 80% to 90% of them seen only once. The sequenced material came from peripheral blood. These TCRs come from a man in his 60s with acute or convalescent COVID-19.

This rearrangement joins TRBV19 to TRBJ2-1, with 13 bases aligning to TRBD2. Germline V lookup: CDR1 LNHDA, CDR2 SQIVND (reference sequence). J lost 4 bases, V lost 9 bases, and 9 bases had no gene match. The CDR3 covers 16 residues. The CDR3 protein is CASLGTSGKVYNEQFF. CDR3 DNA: TGTGCCAGCCTTGGGACTAGCGGGAAGGTTTACAATGAGCAGTTCTTC.

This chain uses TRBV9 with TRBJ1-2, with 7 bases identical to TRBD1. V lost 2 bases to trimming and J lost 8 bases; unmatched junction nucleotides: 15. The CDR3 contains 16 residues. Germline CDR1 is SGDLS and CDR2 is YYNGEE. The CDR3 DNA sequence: TGTGCCAGCAGCGTCCGGCCCGGGGACAGTCTTTACGGCTACACCTTC. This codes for CASSVRPGDSLYGYTF.

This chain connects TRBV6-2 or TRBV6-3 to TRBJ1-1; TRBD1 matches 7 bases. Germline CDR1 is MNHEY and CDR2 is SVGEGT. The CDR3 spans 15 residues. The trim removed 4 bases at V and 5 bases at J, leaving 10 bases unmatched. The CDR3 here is CASSSRHRGQTEAFF. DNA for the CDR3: TGTGCCAGCAGTTCCAGGCACAGGGGTCAAACTGAAGCTTTCTTT.

This CDR3 reads CASRPRQVDYEQYF. CDR3 in DNA: TGTGCCAGCAGACCCAGACAGGTAGACTACGAGCAGTACTTC. V usage is TRBV6-1 and J usage is TRBJ2-7, with D tentatively TRBD1 (6 bases). Per germline, CDR1 MNHNS and CDR2 SASEGT. V was clipped by 6 bases and J by 3 bases, with 15 bases between them. The CDR3 covers 14 residues.

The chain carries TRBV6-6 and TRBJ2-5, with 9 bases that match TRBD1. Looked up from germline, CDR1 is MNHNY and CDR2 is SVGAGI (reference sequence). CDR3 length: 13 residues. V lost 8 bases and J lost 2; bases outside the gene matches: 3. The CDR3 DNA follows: TGTGCCAGCGGGACAGGGAAACAAGAGACCCAGTACTTC. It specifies CASGTGKQETQYF.

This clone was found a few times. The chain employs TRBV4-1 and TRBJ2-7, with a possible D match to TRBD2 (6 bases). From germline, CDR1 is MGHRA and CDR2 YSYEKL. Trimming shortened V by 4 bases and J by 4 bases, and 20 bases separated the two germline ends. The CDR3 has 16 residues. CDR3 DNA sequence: TGCGCCAGCAGCCCAATTAGGGCGGGACTCCTTTACGAGCAGTACTTC. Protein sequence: CASSPIRAGLLYEQYF.

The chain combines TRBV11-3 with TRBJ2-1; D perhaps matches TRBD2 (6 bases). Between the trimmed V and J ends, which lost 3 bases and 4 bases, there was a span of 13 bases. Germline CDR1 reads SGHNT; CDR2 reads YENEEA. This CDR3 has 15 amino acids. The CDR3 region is CASSFGSSVYNEQFF. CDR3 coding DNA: TGTGCCAGCAGCTTCGGGTCTAGCGTTTACAATGAGCAGTTCTTC.

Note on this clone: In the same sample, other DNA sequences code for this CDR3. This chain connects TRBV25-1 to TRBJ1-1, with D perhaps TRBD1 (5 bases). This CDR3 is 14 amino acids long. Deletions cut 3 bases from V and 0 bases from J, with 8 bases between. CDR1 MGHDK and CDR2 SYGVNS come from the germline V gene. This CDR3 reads CASSDRVMNTEAFF. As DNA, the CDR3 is TGTGCCAGCAGTGACAGGGTGATGAACACTGAAGCTTTCTTT.

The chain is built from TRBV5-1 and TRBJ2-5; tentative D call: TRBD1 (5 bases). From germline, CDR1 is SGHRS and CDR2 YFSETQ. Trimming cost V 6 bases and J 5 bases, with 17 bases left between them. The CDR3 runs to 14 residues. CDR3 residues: CASTTRAIGETQYF. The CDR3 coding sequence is TGCGCCAGCACAACCAGGGCGATCGGCGAGACCCAGTACTTC.

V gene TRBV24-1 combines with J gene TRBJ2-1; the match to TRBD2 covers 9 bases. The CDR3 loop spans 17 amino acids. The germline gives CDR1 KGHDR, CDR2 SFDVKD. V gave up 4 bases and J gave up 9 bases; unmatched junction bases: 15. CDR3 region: CATSDRAGGTLGGEQFF. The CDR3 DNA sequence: TGTGCCACCAGTGACAGAGCGGGAGGAACGTTGGGCGGTGAGCAGTTCTTC.

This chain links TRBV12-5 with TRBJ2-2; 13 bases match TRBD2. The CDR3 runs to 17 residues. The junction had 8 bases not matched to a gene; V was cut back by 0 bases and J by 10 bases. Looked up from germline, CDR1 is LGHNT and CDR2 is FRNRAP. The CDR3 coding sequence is TGTGCTAGTGGTTTGGTGAAGGGACTAGCGGGATTTTCGGAGCTGTTTTTT. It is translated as CASGLVKGLAGFSELFF.

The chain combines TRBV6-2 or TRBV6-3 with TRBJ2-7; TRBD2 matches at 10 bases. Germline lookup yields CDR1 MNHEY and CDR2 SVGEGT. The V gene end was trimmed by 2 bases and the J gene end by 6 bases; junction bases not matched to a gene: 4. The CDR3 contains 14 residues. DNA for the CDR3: TGTGCCAGCAGTTACGGTCTAGCGGGAGTCGAGCAGTACTTC. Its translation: CASSYGLAGVEQYF.

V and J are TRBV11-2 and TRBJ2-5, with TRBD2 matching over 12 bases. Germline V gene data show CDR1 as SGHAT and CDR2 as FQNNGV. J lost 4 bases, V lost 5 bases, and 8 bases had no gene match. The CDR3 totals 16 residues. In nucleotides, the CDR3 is TGTGCCAGCAGCCGCGGACTAGCGGGATTTGGAGAGACCCAGTACTTC. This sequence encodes CASSRGLAGFGETQYF.

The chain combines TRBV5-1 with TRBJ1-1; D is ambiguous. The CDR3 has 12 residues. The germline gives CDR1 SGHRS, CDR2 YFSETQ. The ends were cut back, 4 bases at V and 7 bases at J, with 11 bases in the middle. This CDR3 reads CASSEVAGEAFF. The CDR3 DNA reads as TGCGCCAGCAGCGAGGTGGCGGGTGAAGCTTTCTTT. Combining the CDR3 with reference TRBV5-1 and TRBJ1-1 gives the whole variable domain KAGVTQTPRYLIKTRGQQVTLSCSPISGHRSVSWYQQTPGQGLQFLFEYFSETQRNKGNFPGRFSGRQFSNSRSEMNVSTLELGDSALYLCASSEVAGEAFFGQGTRLTVV.

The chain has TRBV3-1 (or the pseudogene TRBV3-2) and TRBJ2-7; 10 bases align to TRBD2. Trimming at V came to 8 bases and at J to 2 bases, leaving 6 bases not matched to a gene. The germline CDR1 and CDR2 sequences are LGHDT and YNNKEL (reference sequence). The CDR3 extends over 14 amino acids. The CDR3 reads CASERTSGAYEQYF. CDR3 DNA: TGTGCCAGCGAACGGACTAGCGGAGCCTACGAGCAGTACTTC.